These 15 T cell receptor beta chains originate from one sample sequenced in a study of blood T cells in healthy people across ages. Sample-barcoded 5' priming and a J-beta primer mix drove a second PCR of roughly 7 to 11 cycles. TCRdb re-derived calls from the 5' RACE reads in MiXCR, one entry per CDR3 protein. The data show around 1,000,000 distinct CDR3 sequences, roughly a quarter seen once. These data also formed part of another study, on T cells of mothers and their children.

Sequencing used blood. These receptors were taken from a girl aged 2-10 years in good health.

The J gene is TRBJ2-7, the V gene TRBV28, with unresolved D. CDR3 length: 13 residues. CDR1 and CDR2 (germline): MDHEN, SYDVKM. The V end was cut by 5 bases, the J end by 1 base, with 9 bases between. CDR3: CASSMDRSYEQYF. CDR3 DNA sequence: TGTGCCAGCAGTATGGACCGGTCCTACGAGCAGTACTTC.

This clonotype was observed a few times. This chain uses TRBV20-1 with TRBJ1-1, with unresolved D. Germline lookup yields CDR1 DFQATT and CDR2 SNEGSKA (reference sequence). The CDR3 loop spans 14 amino acids. The ends were cut back, 5 bases at V and 1 base at J, with 14 bases in the middle. DNA for the CDR3: TGCAGTGCTCGCTGGACGGCTCAGAACACTGAAGCTTTCTTT. Protein sequence: CSARWTAQNTEAFF.

The chain recombines TRBV4-3 with TRBJ1-1; D is ambiguous. V was pared by 0 bases and J by 1 base, with 12 bases between. This CDR3 spans 16 amino acids. CDR1 is LGHNA and CDR2 is YSLEER in the germline V gene. The chain's CDR3 is CASSQEGSGQNTEAFF. CDR3 nucleotides: TGCGCCAGCAGCCAAGAAGGGTCCGGGCAGAACACTGAAGCTTTCTTT.

As to this clonotype: The junction departs from the called germline gene at one end, perhaps through a read error. The V call is TRBV7-9, the J call TRBJ2-5; 8 positions match TRBD2. CDR1 and CDR2 (germline): SEHNR, FQNEAQ (reference sequence). The CDR3 contains 13 residues. As DNA, the CDR3 is TGTGCCAGCAGCAATACACCGACGGGACTAGGTTTCTTC. It translates to CASSNTPTGLGFF.

This clonotype was observed a few times. The DNA of the CDR3 is TGTGCCAGCAGTTTAAGCGGGAGATGGAATGAGCAGTTCTTC. It yields the protein CASSLSGRWNEQFF. The genes are TRBV6-4 and TRBJ2-1; the match to TRBD2 covers 8 bases. The CDR3 loop spans 14 amino acids. Germline CDR1 MRHNA, CDR2 SNTAGT. V was pared by 5 bases and J by 7 bases, with 7 bases of the junction left unmatched.

With respect to this clonotype: One end of the junction varies from germline; a read error may be responsible. V is TRBV29-1 and J is TRBJ2-7, with D possibly being TRBD1 (5 bases). The CDR3 spans 14 residues. Looked up from germline, CDR1 is SQVTM and CDR2 is ANQGSEA. In DNA, the CDR3 is TGCATCGTTGAGTCTCAGACAGAGACCTACGAGCAGTACTTC. Encoded protein: CIVESQTETYEQYF.

The chain employs TRBV20-1 and TRBJ2-7; D call uncertain. The V and J ends lost 3 bases and 1 base respectively, with 10 bases between them. The germline CDR1 and CDR2 sequences are DFQATT and SNEGSKA (reference sequence). This CDR3 region has 13 residues. This chain's CDR3 is CSASGRLSYEQYF. The CDR3 nucleotides are TGCAGTGCTAGTGGGCGGCTTTCCTACGAGCAGTACTTC.

The sample holds a few counts of this clonotype. The DNA for the CDR3 is TGCGCCAGCAGCTGGGGACAGCTGATATTCAATGAGCAGTTCTTC. Translation: CASSWGQLIFNEQFF. The chain couples TRBV5-1 to TRBJ2-1; 7 bases are a match to TRBD1. The ends lost 3 bases at V and 6 bases at J; junction bases unmatched: 9. Germline V gene lookup returns CDR1 SGHRS and CDR2 YFSETQ. The length of the CDR3 is 15 residues. Full variable domain (rest looked up from reference TRBV5-1 and TRBJ2-1): KAGVTQTPRYLIKTRGQQVTLSCSPISGHRSVSWYQQTPGQGLQFLFEYFSETQRNKGNFPGRFSGRQFSNSRSEMNVSTLELGDSALYLCASSWGQLIFNEQFFGPGTRLTVL.

This clonotype appeared a few times. The chain links TRBV20-1 to TRBJ2-1, with a tentative D call TRBD2 (5 bases). V gave up 4 bases and J gave up 0 bases, with 25 bases separating them. The CDR3 extends over 19 amino acids. From germline, CDR1 is DFQATT and CDR2 SNEGSKA (reference sequence). CDR3 protein: CSANPPSYGGGISYNEQFF. The DNA of the CDR3 is TGCAGTGCTAATCCCCCGTCGTACGGAGGTGGAATCTCCTACAATGAGCAGTTCTTC.

This clonotype was seen a handful of times. This chain uses TRBV7-2 with TRBJ1-6; TRBD1 is a possible D gene (5 bases). This CDR3 comprises 15 residues. Germline-derived CDR1 and CDR2 are SGHTA and FQGNSA. V lost 1 base to trimming and J lost 8 bases, with 12 bases between them. Here the CDR3 reads CASSLDAGRDSPLHF. As DNA, the CDR3 is TGTGCCAGCAGCTTAGATGCAGGGCGAGATTCACCCCTCCACTTT.

This chain uses TRBV10-3 with TRBJ2-5; D tentatively reads TRBD1 or TRBD2 (5 bases each). The J call may be mistaken, given a closer DNA end match to TRBJ2-7. The V gene's germline CDR1 is ENHRY and CDR2 SYGVKD. CDR3 length equals 14 residues. The CDR3 coding sequence is TGTGCCATCAGTCGAGGGCAGGGTTCCTACGAGCAGTACTTC. The encoded protein is CAISRGQGSYEQYF.

The J gene is TRBJ2-5, the V gene TRBV20-1, with a possible D match to TRBD1 (5 bases). The J call may be incorrect, as the DNA end agrees better with TRBJ2-7. The length of the CDR3 is 15 residues. Germline CDR1 DFQATT, CDR2 SNEGSKA (reference sequence). CDR3 bases: TGCAGTGCTAGAGATATCCAGGGCAGCTCCTACGAGCAGTACTTC. It is translated as CSARDIQGSSYEQYF.

This clonotype was found a few times. The chain couples TRBV5-1 to TRBJ1-4; weak D call: TRBD1 (5 bases). The V gene's germline CDR1 is SGHRS and CDR2 YFSETQ. CDR3 length: 13 amino acids. The germline V and J ends were trimmed by 1 base and 6 bases, with 7 bases remaining between them. CDR3 nucleotide sequence: TGCGCCAGCAGCTTGACAGGTCATGAAAAACTGTTTTTT. Amino acid sequence: CASSLTGHEKLFF.

This clonotype has a handful of counts. The chain links TRBV6-6 to TRBJ2-5; weak D call: TRBD2 (6 bases). This CDR3 region has 14 residues. Trimming took 6 bases from V and 2 from J, leaving 13 bases between them. Germline V CDR1 and CDR2: MNHNY, SVGAGI (reference sequence). The chain's CDR3 is CASRPTRGQETQYF. CDR3 DNA sequence: TGTGCCAGCAGACCGACTAGGGGACAAGAGACCCAGTACTTC.

The chain couples TRBV25-1 to TRBJ2-7; D is unresolved. V lost 7 bases and J lost 6, with 13 bases in between. Germline CDR1 is MGHDK and CDR2 is SYGVNS. CDR3 length: 12 residues. Here the CDR3 reads CASTLGLSEQYF. In DNA, the CDR3 is TGTGCCAGCACCCTGGGATTGTCCGAGCAGTACTTC.